The 8 T cell receptor beta chains in this list originate from one sample, sequenced in a study of control samples from healthy donors and cancer patients. Data came from immunoSEQ multiplex PCR; TCRdb stores just in-frame clones and leaves some out. Of some 99,000 clones listed, 75% to 95% are singletons. Sequenced input: blood. These receptor sequences come from a human donor in good health. The donor label of this sample is uncertain.

J is TRBJ2-7 and V is TRBV27; D may be TRBD1 (5 bases). Trimming took 0 bases from V and 7 from J, leaving 13 bases between them. This CDR3 spans 14 amino acids. The germline gives CDR1 MNHEY, CDR2 SMNVEV (reference sequence). The CDR3, as DNA: TGTGCCAGCAGTTTATCACAGGCCCAGAGAGAGCAGTACTTC. This encodes CASSLSQAQREQYF.

V is TRBV6-2 or TRBV6-3 and J is TRBJ2-1; 13 positions match TRBD2. With 2 bases clipped from V and 7 bases from J, the junction kept 5 bases outside the gene matches. This CDR3 spans 16 amino acids. Germline CDR1 reads MNHEY; CDR2 reads SVGEGT. The CDR3 is CASSYVRTSGGNEQFF. In DNA, the CDR3 is TGTGCCAGCAGTTACGTCCGGACTAGCGGGGGTAATGAGCAGTTCTTC.

This rearrangement joins TRBV12-3 or TRBV12-4 to TRBJ1-2; D is unclear. Trimming left V 1 base short and J 5 bases short, with 8 bases between. The CDR3 sequence is 13 residues long. CDR3 nucleotides: TGTGCCAGCAGTTTAGACTTGTTGTATGGCTACACCTTC. Amino acids: CASSLDLLYGYTF.

V and J are TRBV6-2 or TRBV6-3 and TRBJ2-7; D call uncertain. In germline, CDR1 is MNHEY, CDR2 SVGEGT. Trimming took off 2 bases at V and 2 bases at J, with 10 bases between the two ends. The CDR3 is 14 residues long. In DNA form, the CDR3 reads TGTGCCAGCAGTTACACAGACCTTACCTACGAGCAGTACTTC. Translated, it gives CASSYTDLTYEQYF.

This rearrangement joins TRBV2 to TRBJ1-1; 7 bases line up with TRBD1. With V trimmed by 10 bases and J by 6 bases, 17 bases remained unmatched. From germline, CDR1 is SNHLY and CDR2 FYNNEI. CDR3 length: 15 amino acids. CDR3 region: CATQRDRDRPAEAFF. In DNA, the CDR3 is TGTGCCACCCAAAGGGACAGAGACCGTCCGGCTGAAGCTTTCTTT.

The chain links TRBV18 to TRBJ1-2; a possible D gene is TRBD1 (5 bases). The CDR3 is 14 amino acids. Germline CDR1 reads KGHSH; CDR2 reads LQKENI. V dropped 2 bases and J dropped 4 bases, with 11 bases sitting between them. CDR3 DNA: TGTGCCAGCTCACCAGGAGGGGAGACCTATGGCTACACCTTC. It encodes CASSPGGETYGYTF.

V gene TRBV6-5 combines with J gene TRBJ2-5, with a possible D match to TRBD1 (6 bases). Germline V CDR1 and CDR2: MNHEY, SVGAGI. CDR3 length: 13 amino acids. V lost 4 bases and J 4 bases, leaving 10 bases between the germline ends. Here the CDR3 DNA reads TGTGCCAGCAGTTGGGGGCAGTCAGAGACCCAGTACTTC. The encoded protein is CASSWGQSETQYF.

The chain combines TRBV19 with TRBJ2-2, with D tentatively TRBD1 or TRBD2 (6 bases each). The V gene's germline CDR1 is LNHDA and CDR2 SQIVND (reference sequence). V was clipped by 3 bases and J by 7 bases, with 15 bases between them. This CDR3 spans 15 amino acids. The DNA for the CDR3 is TGTGCCAGTAGTATCCGCGGGACACCCGTCGGGGAGCTGTTTTTT. This codes for CASSIRGTPVGELFF.